Presented here are 7 T cell receptor beta chains from one specimen sequenced in a study of shared clonotypes between healthy human individuals. Repertoires were generated with immunoSEQ multiplex PCR, while TCRdb's copy carries only in-frame clones and drops some. The data hold 490,000 or so clones, with 70% to 80% observed a single time. Source material: PBMCs. All receptors come from a woman aged 40 to 49 in good health. Some clones in this sample may be carry-over from other donors' samples.

This sequence joins TRBV7-3 and TRBJ1-1; 10 nucleotides align to TRBD1. V lost 2 bases to trimming and J lost 0 bases; unmatched junction nucleotides: 0. Per germline, CDR1 SGHTA and CDR2 FQGTGA. CDR3 size: 15 residues. CDR3 loop: CASSLGTGVNTEAFF. Here the CDR3 DNA reads TGTGCCAGCAGCTTAGGGACAGGGGTGAACACTGAAGCTTTCTTT.

This CDR3 reads CASSLRGEEQYF. The CDR3 region has the DNA TGTGCCAGCAGCCTCCGGGGGGAAGAGCAGTACTTC. The V and J genes are TRBV7-2 and TRBJ2-7; TRBD2 aligns across 7 bases. The V and J ends lost 5 bases and 7 bases, in that order; junction bases with no gene match: 5. Germline lookup yields CDR1 SGHTA and CDR2 FQGNSA. This CDR3 has 12 amino acids. Drawing the rest from reference TRBV7-2 and TRBJ2-7, the complete variable domain is GAGVSQSPSNKVTEKGKDVELRCDPISGHTALYWYRQSLGQGLEFLIYFQGNSAPDKSGLPSDRFSAERTGGSVSTLTIQRTQQEDSAVYLCASSLRGEEQYFGPGTRLTVT.

This clone appeared a single time. The CDR3 ends on some other residue instead of the conserved phenylalanine or tryptophan, so this is likely a read error. The chain couples TRBV5-1 to TRBJ2-7; 8 nucleotides line up with TRBD2. The germline gives CDR1 SGHRS, CDR2 YFSETQ. This CDR3 has 18 amino acids. V lost 4 bases and J lost 6; bases outside the gene matches: 21. CDR3 bases: TGCGCCAGCAGCACCATGAGACTAGCGCCAACGAAAGGCTGCGAGCAGTACCTC. This codes for CASSTMRLAPTKGCEQYL.

This chain links TRBV4-2 with TRBJ2-6; 8 bases fit TRBD1. The CDR3 length is 21 residues. The J segment lost 0 bases and the V segment lost 0 bases, leaving 13 bases of the junction unmatched. Germline loops: CDR1 LGHNA, CDR2 YNFKEQ. The CDR3 sequence: CASSQDRGRQGASSGANVLTF. CDR3 in DNA: TGTGCCAGCAGCCAAGATAGGGGCCGTCAGGGGGCTAGCTCTGGGGCCAACGTCCTGACTTTC.

The chain recombines TRBV6-5 with TRBJ2-5, with 10 bases aligning to TRBD2. The J segment lost 5 bases and the V segment lost 0 bases, leaving 3 bases of the junction unmatched. Looked up from germline, CDR1 is MNHEY and CDR2 is SVGAGI. The CDR3 is 15 amino acids. This chain's CDR3 is CASSYSPTSGETQYF. The CDR3 bases are TGTGCCAGCAGTTACTCGCCGACTAGCGGGGAGACCCAGTACTTC.

The V and J genes are TRBV9 and TRBJ2-1, with D tentatively TRBD2 (6 bases). CDR1 and CDR2 (germline): SGDLS, YYNGEE. Trimming cost V 0 bases and J 2 bases, with 9 bases left between them. CDR3 length equals 15 residues. CDR3 nucleotide sequence: TGTGCCAGCAGCGTAGAAGGCGGGACCTACAATGAGCAGTTCTTC. Encoded protein: CASSVEGGTYNEQFF.

Remarks on this clone: A far larger clone differs by one base, so this is likely a read error. The sample holds other DNA sequences that translate to the same CDR3. The J gene is TRBJ1-5, the V gene TRBV6-5, with TRBD1 as a possible D gene (5 bases). Trimming pared 6 bases from V and 4 bases from J, leaving 13 bases between. The germline V gene encodes CDR1 MNHEY and CDR2 SVGAGI. The CDR3 extends over 14 amino acids. This chain's CDR3 is CASSYGTENQPQHF. In DNA, the CDR3 is TGTGCCAGCAGCTACGGGACGGAGAATCAGCCCCAGCATTTT.